Listed here are 20 T cell receptor beta chains from one sample, sequenced in a study of cytomegalovirus exposure and HLA in healthy donors. PCR was performed using 60 Vbeta and 13 Jbeta primers. Measured with immunoSEQ multiplex PCR; TCRdb has only the in-frame clones, and not every one. The sample lists around 150,000 clones; around 80% were seen once. Sequencing used PBMCs. Receptors were obtained from a man aged 35 to 55 in good health and CMV-seropositive.

V and J are TRBV19 and TRBJ1-2, with D tentatively TRBD1 (6 bases). Trimming removed 4 bases at V and 5 bases at J, with 8 bases between. The CDR3 length is 12 residues. Germline CDR1 LNHDA, CDR2 SQIVND (reference sequence). The CDR3: CASSNREYGYTF. CDR3 DNA: TGTGCCAGTAGTAACAGGGAGTATGGCTACACCTTC.

J is TRBJ2-3 and V is TRBV5-1; a possible D gene is TRBD1 (6 bases). The CDR3 contains 14 residues. V lost 0 bases and J lost 1, with 6 bases in between. CDR1 is SGHRS, CDR2 YFSETQ, per germline. The DNA of the CDR3 is TGCGCCAGCAGCTTGGACAGGGGCACAGATACGCAGTATTTT. It specifies CASSLDRGTDTQYF.

This chain connects TRBV27 to TRBJ2-7, with 8 positions matching TRBD1. The CDR3 is made up of 15 amino acids. CDR1 and CDR2 (germline): MNHEY, SMNVEV (reference sequence). V was clipped by 6 bases and J by 0 bases; unmatched bases: 7. The CDR3 DNA sequence: TGTGCCAGCAGCGATGACAGGGGTTCCTCCTACGAGCAGTACTTC. Translated, it gives CASSDDRGSSYEQYF.

This chain joins TRBV30 and TRBJ2-7; the match to TRBD1 covers 7 bases. The CDR3 contains 13 residues. Germline V CDR1 and CDR2: GTSNPN, SVGIG (reference sequence). V was pared by 2 bases and J by 3 bases, with 4 bases of the junction left unmatched. The CDR3 sequence: CAWSFAGGYEQYF. The CDR3 DNA is TGTGCCTGGAGTTTCGCAGGGGGCTACGAGCAGTACTTC.

Details on this clone: Other DNA sequences of this sample code for an identical CDR3. The chain links TRBV9 to TRBJ2-4, with 7 bases fitting TRBD2. This CDR3 is built from 15 residues. From germline, CDR1 is SGDLS and CDR2 YYNGEE. Unmatched junction bases numbered 11, after V lost 3 bases and J lost 8 bases. In DNA form, the CDR3 reads TGTGCCAGCAGCGCCTCATGGGGGGGAGGAGACATTCAGTACTTC. This encodes CASSASWGGGDIQYF. The full variable domain, in which reference TRBV9 and TRBJ2-4 provide the parts outside the CDR3, is DSGVTQTPKHLITATGQRVTLRCSPRSGDLSVYWYQQSLDQGLQFLIQYYNGEERAKGNILERFSAQQFPDLHSELNLSSLELGDSALYFCASSASWGGGDIQYFGAGTRLSVL.

Here the CDR3 DNA reads TGTGCCAGTAGTGCGGGACAGGGCTACGAGCAGTACTTC. This codes for CASSAGQGYEQYF. The chain has TRBV19 and TRBJ2-7; 9 bases agree with TRBD1. In germline, CDR1 is LNHDA, CDR2 SQIVND (reference sequence). The ends lost 5 bases at V and 3 bases at J; junction bases unmatched: 2. The CDR3 spans 13 residues.

The rearrangement joins TRBV7-2 to TRBJ2-5; D perhaps matches TRBD1 (5 bases). Germline values: CDR1 SGHTA, CDR2 FQGNSA. Trimming removed 2 bases from V and 2 bases from J, with 18 bases in between. The CDR3 extends over 17 amino acids. The CDR3 DNA reads as TGTGCCAGCAGCTTAAAGGCAGGGCCTTTTTCACAAGAGACCCAGTACTTC. It encodes CASSLKAGPFSQETQYF.

This clone was seen once. The rearrangement uses TRBV27 and TRBJ1-5; no firm D call. Trimming took 3 bases from V and 0 from J, leaving 3 bases between them. CDR3 length equals 13 residues. Germline V gene data show CDR1 as MNHEY and CDR2 as SMNVEV (reference sequence). The CDR3 sequence: CASSFSSNQPQHF. As DNA, the CDR3 is TGTGCCAGCAGTTTTAGTAGCAATCAGCCCCAGCATTTT.

The rearrangement joins TRBV5-1 to TRBJ1-1, with D maybe TRBD1 (5 bases). CDR1 and CDR2 from the germline V gene are SGHRS and YFSETQ. V lost 3 bases, J lost 3 bases, and 18 bases lay in between. This CDR3 is 16 amino acids long. This chain's CDR3 is CASSSTRGAADTEAFF. DNA of the CDR3: TGCGCCAGCAGCTCAACCCGCGGGGCGGCGGACACTGAAGCTTTCTTT. The complete variable domain, with remaining parts taken from reference TRBV5-1 and TRBJ1-1, reads KAGVTQTPRYLIKTRGQQVTLSCSPISGHRSVSWYQQTPGQGLQFLFEYFSETQRNKGNFPGRFSGRQFSNSRSEMNVSTLELGDSALYLCASSSTRGAADTEAFFGQGTRLTVV.

This chain joins TRBV4-3 and TRBJ2-1, with 10 bases identical to TRBD2. The germline gives CDR1 LGHNA, CDR2 YSLEER. The length of the CDR3 is 18 residues. Trimming at V came to 0 bases and at J to 8 bases, leaving 13 bases not matched to a gene. The DNA for the CDR3 is TGCGCCAGCAGCCAAGATGTCGGCCGGCTAGCGGGAGCATATGAGCAGTTCTTC. This translates into CASSQDVGRLAGAYEQFF.

The chain carries TRBV4-3 and TRBJ1-4; D call uncertain. V lost 4 bases to trimming and J lost 5 bases, with 14 bases between them. From germline, CDR1 is LGHNA and CDR2 YSLEER. The length of the CDR3 is 15 residues. The CDR3 region is CASSRLTEPNEKLFF. DNA for the CDR3: TGCGCCAGCAGCCGGCTCACAGAGCCGAATGAAAAACTGTTTTTT.

The chain has TRBV2 and TRBJ2-1; TRBD2 matches 11 bases. J was trimmed by 8 bases and V by 7 bases; bases with no gene match: 10. The CDR3 runs 15 residues. CDR1 SNHLY and CDR2 FYNNEI come from the germline V gene. The CDR3 loop is CASTLLAGVAYEQFF. The CDR3 nucleotides are TGTGCCAGCACCTTACTAGCGGGGGTTGCATATGAGCAGTTCTTC.

The rearrangement joins TRBV7-9 to TRBJ1-2; D remains ambiguous. V gave up 0 bases and J gave up 4 bases, with 12 bases separating them. Looked up from germline, CDR1 is SEHNR and CDR2 is FQNEAQ (reference sequence). This CDR3 contains 15 residues. CDR3 in DNA: TGTGCCAGCAGCTTAGCGTCGGTAGGAGGCTATGGCTACACCTTC. This gives the protein CASSLASVGGYGYTF.

The chain joins TRBV19 to TRBJ2-1, with D perhaps matching TRBD2 (5 bases). Trimming removed 5 bases from V and 9 bases from J, with 23 bases in between. Per germline, CDR1 LNHDA and CDR2 SQIVND (reference sequence). CDR3 length: 16 residues. CDR3 region: CASSLPGSPFRGEQFF. The CDR3 DNA follows: TGTGCCAGTAGTCTTCCCGGGTCCCCCTTCCGGGGTGAGCAGTTCTTC.

This chain uses TRBV2 with TRBJ1-1; the match to TRBD1 covers 8 bases. The V and J ends lost 5 bases and 3 bases, in that order; junction bases with no gene match: 5. The CDR3 sequence is 14 residues long. The germline V gene has CDR1 SNHLY and CDR2 FYNNEI. The CDR3 DNA follows: TGTGCCAGCAGTACGGACAGGGTTGACACTGAAGCTTTCTTT. Its translation: CASSTDRVDTEAFF. The full variable domain, rest sourced from reference TRBV2 and TRBJ1-1, is EPEVTQTPSHQVTQMGQEVILRCVPISNHLYFYWYRQILGQKVEFLVSFYNNEISEKSEIFDDQFSVERPDGSNFTLKIRSTKLEDSAMYFCASSTDRVDTEAFFGQGTRLTVV.

The chain has TRBV19 and TRBJ2-7; 10 nucleotides agree with TRBD2. The V gene's germline CDR1 is LNHDA and CDR2 SQIVND (reference sequence). The CDR3 runs to 15 residues. J lost 3 bases, V lost 6 bases, and 8 bases had no gene match. In DNA, the CDR3 is TGTGCCAGTAGCACCGGACTAGCGGACAACTACGAGCAGTACTTC. Amino acid sequence: CASSTGLADNYEQYF.

The rearrangement uses TRBV2 and TRBJ1-4; 9 nucleotides match TRBD1. Per the germline V gene, CDR1 is SNHLY and CDR2 is FYNNEI. The CDR3 is made up of 15 amino acids. V dropped 7 bases and J dropped 8; count of bases not matched to a gene: 11. This chain's CDR3 is CASKRGQGAAEKLFF. In nucleotides, the CDR3 is TGTGCCAGCAAGAGGGGACAGGGAGCAGCGGAAAAACTGTTTTTT. The full variable domain, with the rest looked up from reference TRBV2 and TRBJ1-4, is EPEVTQTPSHQVTQMGQEVILRCVPISNHLYFYWYRQILGQKVEFLVSFYNNEISEKSEIFDDQFSVERPDGSNFTLKIRSTKLEDSAMYFCASKRGQGAAEKLFFGSGTQLSVL.

The rearrangement links TRBV30 to TRBJ1-2, with D hard to call. V was pared by 2 bases and J by 4 bases, with 11 bases between. Germline V lookup: CDR1 GTSNPN, CDR2 SVGIG (reference sequence). This CDR3 spans 13 amino acids. CDR3 bases: TGTGCCTGGAGTCCTAGCCTCGCCTATGGCTACACCTTC. Its protein is CAWSPSLAYGYTF.

The chain couples TRBV5-6 to TRBJ2-7; 8 bases fit TRBD1. This CDR3 region has 16 residues. CDR1 and CDR2 (germline): SGHDT, YYEEEE. V was pared by 0 bases and J by 0 bases, with 5 bases of the junction left unmatched. In DNA, the CDR3 is TGTGCCAGCAGCTTGGTTGGGGGACAGGTCTCCTACGAGCAGTACTTC. Its protein product is CASSLVGGQVSYEQYF. Variable domain in full (rest from reference TRBV5-6 and TRBJ2-7): DAGVTQSPTHLIKTRGQQVTLRCSPKSGHDTVSWYQQALGQGPQFIFQYYEEEERQRGNFPDRFSGHQFPNYSSELNVNALLLGDSALYLCASSLVGGQVSYEQYFGPGTRLTVT.

V gene TRBV27 combines with J gene TRBJ1-1; D remains unclear. Germline V CDR1 and CDR2: MNHEY, SMNVEV (reference sequence). Trimming shortened V by 5 bases and J by 4 bases, and 17 bases separated the two germline ends. This CDR3 has 15 amino acids. This CDR3 is CASSIYPPGITEAFF. CDR3 sequence (DNA): TGTGCCAGCAGTATTTACCCCCCGGGAATCACTGAAGCTTTCTTT.